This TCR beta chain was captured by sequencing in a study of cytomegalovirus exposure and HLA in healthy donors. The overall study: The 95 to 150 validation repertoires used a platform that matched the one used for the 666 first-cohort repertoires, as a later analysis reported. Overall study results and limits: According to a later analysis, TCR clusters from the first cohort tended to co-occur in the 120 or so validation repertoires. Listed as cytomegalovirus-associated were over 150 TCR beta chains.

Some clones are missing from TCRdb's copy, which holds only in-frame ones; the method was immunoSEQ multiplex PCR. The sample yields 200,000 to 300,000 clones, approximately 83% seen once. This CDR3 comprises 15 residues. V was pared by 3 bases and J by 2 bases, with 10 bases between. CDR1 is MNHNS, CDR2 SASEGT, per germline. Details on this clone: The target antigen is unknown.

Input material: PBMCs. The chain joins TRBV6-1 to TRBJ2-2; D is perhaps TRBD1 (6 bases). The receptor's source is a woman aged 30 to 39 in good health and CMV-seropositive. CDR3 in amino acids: CASSDLQGNTGELFF. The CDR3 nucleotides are TGTGCCAGCAGTGACTTACAGGGTAACACCGGGGAGCTGTTTTTT.